Listed below are T cell receptor beta chains from one sample, sequenced in a study of cytomegalovirus exposure and HLA in healthy donors. Measured with immunoSEQ multiplex PCR; TCRdb has only the in-frame clones, and not every one. Among 90,000 to 100,000 clones, over 50% were seen once, and the ten largest hold about 3.9%. Sequenced sample: PBMCs. The receptors shown here come from a man aged 25 to 40 in good health and CMV-seronegative. The CDR3 runs from the conserved cysteine through the conserved F or W. A D gene is named only where the DNA matches it firmly. A clone size is listed for some rows: how often the clone was seen (once, few, many), or a class if it is expanded.

j_call,d_call,v_call,clone_size,cdr3_aa,cdr3_nt
TRBJ1-2,TRBD1,TRBV7-2,-,CASSLGRQGWGYTF,TGTGCCAGCAGCTTAGGCCGACAGGGCTGGGGCTACACCTTC
TRBJ2-2,-,TRBV18,few,CASSPDSGGELFF,TGTGCCAGCTCACCAGACAGTGGCGGGGAGCTGTTTTTT
TRBJ1-4,TRBD1,TRBV6-1,-,CASSGQGAADEKLFF,TGTGCCAGCAGTGGGCAGGGGGCGGCGGATGAAAAACTGTTTTTT
TRBJ1-3,TRBD1,TRBV25-1,-,CASGQGDSGNTIYF,TGTGCCAGCGGACAGGGGGACTCTGGAAACACCATATATTTT
TRBJ1-5,-,TRBV27,once,CASSPAGQPQHF,TGTGCCAGCAGTCCGGCGGGTCAGCCCCAGCATTTT
TRBJ2-7,TRBD2,TRBV28,few,CASSLGRASYEQYF,TGTGCCAGCAGTTTAGGGAGGGCTTCCTACGAGCAGTACTTC
TRBJ2-4,-,TRBV28,once,CASSLSGVAKNIQYF,TGTGCCAGCAGTTTAAGTGGAGTAGCCAAAAACATTCAGTACTTC
TRBJ1-5,-,TRBV30,few,CAWSVREGPNQPQHF,TGTGCCTGGAGTGTACGGGAGGGTCCGAATCAGCCCCAGCATTTT
TRBJ2-1,-,TRBV11-2,-,CASSREIGYNEQFF,TGTGCCAGCAGTAGGGAGATTGGCTACAATGAGCAGTTCTTC
TRBJ1-5,-,TRBV2,-,CASSFSTGRQPQHF,TGTGCCAGCAGTTTTTCGACAGGCCGCCAGCCCCAGCATTTT
TRBJ2-3,TRBD2,TRBV27,-,CASKELAGGSTDTQYF,TGTGCCAGCAAGGAGCTAGCGGGAGGAAGCACAGATACGCAGTATTTT
TRBJ2-7,-,TRBV4-1,-,CASSLRTTNYEQYF,TGCGCCAGCAGCCTTCGGACTACAAACTACGAGCAGTACTTC
TRBJ1-4,-,TRBV6-6,-,CASSYPGGTNEKLFF,TGTGCCAGCAGTTACCCCGGAGGGACTAATGAAAAACTGTTTTTT
TRBJ2-7,TRBD2,TRBV7-2,few,CASSSGLAGPLGEQYF,TGTGCCAGCAGCTCCGGACTAGCGGGCCCATTGGGAGAGCAGTACTTC
TRBJ1-2,TRBD1,TRBV15,few,CATSRVGTGELNYGYTF,TGTGCCACCAGCAGAGTAGGGACAGGGGAACTTAACTATGGCTACACCTTC
TRBJ2-2,TRBD2,TRBV2,-,CASSELREGTGELFF,TGTGCCAGCAGTGAACTCAGGGAGGGAACCGGGGAGCTGTTTTTT
TRBJ1-4,TRBD1,TRBV28,-,CASSSPGTAYINEKLFF,TGTGCCAGCAGCTCCCCTGGGACAGCCTATATTAATGAAAAACTGTTTTTT
TRBJ2-7,TRBD1,TRBV5-1,-,CASSTLQGPGYEQYF,TGCGCCAGCAGCACCTTACAGGGGCCAGGCTACGAGCAGTACTTC
TRBJ2-7,TRBD1,TRBV6-1,-,CASSGLRDRDFYEQYF,TGTGCCAGCAGTGGGCTCCGGGACAGGGATTTCTACGAGCAGTACTTC
TRBJ2-1,-,TRBV9,-,CASSVGDPNEQFF,TGTGCCAGCAGCGTCGGTGATCCCAATGAGCAGTTCTTC
TRBJ1-6,-,TRBV27,few,CASSLRTVNSPLHF,TGTGCCAGCAGTTTAAGGACAGTCAATTCACCCCTCCACTTT
TRBJ1-6,TRBD1,TRBV10-3,-,CAISEGRDRLNSPLHF,TGTGCCATCAGTGAGGGCCGGGACAGGCTGAATTCACCCCTCCACTTT
TRBJ1-2,-,TRBV29-1,-,CSVDEGGYTF,TGCAGCGTTGATGAGGGTGGCTACACCTTC
TRBJ2-3,-,TRBV10-3,-,CAISWTRGAGDTQYF,TGTGCCATCAGTTGGACCCGGGGGGCTGGAGATACGCAGTATTTT
TRBJ2-5,TRBD2,TRBV5-1,-,CASSRDPGTGTSGRTPPEYF,TGCGCCAGCAGCCGGGACCCCGGGACAGGGACTAGCGGGAGGACCCCCCCAGAGTACTTC
TRBJ2-7,TRBD2,TRBV5-4,few,CASSLGLAGEPGEQYF,TGTGCCAGCAGCTTGGGACTAGCGGGAGAACCAGGGGAGCAGTACTTC
TRBJ2-1,TRBD1,TRBV2,few,CASSEGTGDMEQFF,TGTGCCAGCAGTGAGGGGACAGGGGATATGGAGCAGTTCTTC
TRBJ1-3,-,TRBV27,few,CANPGGGYSGNTIYF,TGTGCCAATCCGGGAGGGGGATACTCTGGAAACACCATATATTTT
TRBJ2-1,TRBD1,TRBV5-1,-,CASRRDRDYNEQFF,TGCGCCAGCCGCCGGGACAGGGACTACAATGAGCAGTTCTTC
TRBJ1-1,-,TRBV7-3,-,CASSLGSNTEAFF,TGTGCCAGCAGCTTAGGTAGCAACACTGAAGCTTTCTTT
TRBJ2-7,-,TRBV5-1,-,CASSLGDTIYEQYF,TGCGCCAGCAGCTTAGGTGACACCATATACGAGCAGTACTTC
TRBJ1-6,-,TRBV23-1,-,CASSRRGSDSPLHF,TGCGCCAGCAGTCGCCGAGGGTCTGATTCACCCCTCCACTTT
TRBJ2-4,-,TRBV5-1,few,CASSLAAGGIKNIQYF,TGCGCCAGCAGCTTGGCCGCAGGGGGGATCAAAAACATTCAGTACTTC
TRBJ1-2,-,TRBV9,few,CASSVGGGYGYTF,TGTGCCAGCAGCGTAGGGGGGGGCTATGGCTACACCTTC
TRBJ1-2,-,TRBV5-8,few,CASSPQTVYGYTF,TGTGCCAGCAGCCCACAGACAGTCTATGGCTACACCTTC
TRBJ2-7,TRBD1,TRBV4-3,once,CASSHQTGSLYEQYF,TGCGCCAGCAGCCACCAGACAGGGAGCCTTTACGAGCAGTACTTC
TRBJ1-5,TRBD1,TRBV28,-,CASRPTGEIQPQHF,TGTGCCAGCAGACCCACAGGGGAGATTCAGCCCCAGCATTTT
TRBJ2-7,TRBD1,TRBV7-3,-,CASSYDRGLEQYF,TGTGCCAGCAGCTACGACAGGGGGCTGGAGCAGTACTTC
TRBJ2-7,-,TRBV5-5,-,CASRAHYEQYF,TGTGCCAGCAGAGCCCACTACGAGCAGTACTTC
TRBJ1-6,TRBD1,TRBV19,-,CASKQGGSVLSLDSPLHF,TGTGCCAGTAAACAGGGGGGTTCAGTTTTGAGTTTGGATTCACCCCTCCACTTT
TRBJ2-3,-,TRBV11-2,-,CASSLVGGGLDTQYF,TGTGCCAGCAGCTTAGTCGGCGGGGGCTTGGATACGCAGTATTTT
TRBJ2-7,TRBD1,TRBV4-1,-,CASSQNIPGTGGNEQYF,TGCGCCAGCAGCCAAAATATTCCCGGGACAGGGGGCAACGAGCAGTACTTC
TRBJ1-3,-,TRBV5-1,-,CASSLAGGSGNTIYF,TGCGCCAGCAGCTTGGCCGGGGGCTCTGGAAACACCATATATTTT
TRBJ2-6,-,TRBV7-2,-,CASSRQVGANVLTF,TGTGCCAGCAGCCGTCAGGTCGGGGCCAACGTCCTGACTTTC
TRBJ2-2,TRBD1,TRBV5-1,-,CASSTQGATGELFF,TGCGCCAGCAGTACACAGGGGGCCACCGGGGAGCTGTTTTTT
TRBJ2-7,-,TRBV6-5,-,CASTAWATKYAEQYF,TGTGCCAGCACTGCATGGGCTACCAAGTACGCCGAGCAGTACTTC
TRBJ1-2,-,TRBV21-1,few,CASKGERAPRTANYGYTF,TGTGCCAGCAAAGGGGAACGGGCTCCCAGGACAGCAAACTATGGCTACACCTTC
TRBJ2-7,TRBD2,TRBV15,-,CATSRLQAGTSGRAVPYEQYF,TGTGCCACCAGCAGGCTCCAAGCGGGGACTAGCGGGAGAGCGGTTCCGTACGAGCAGTACTTC
TRBJ2-2,TRBD2,TRBV5-4,-,CASSQGLAGNGELFF,TGTGCCAGCAGCCAGGGGCTAGCGGGCAACGGGGAGCTGTTTTTT
TRBJ2-7,-,TRBV25-1,-,CASRAPGRGYEQYF,TGTGCCAGCAGGGCCCCCGGGAGAGGGTACGAGCAGTACTTC
TRBJ1-5,-,TRBV28,-,CASDNAGYSNQPQHF,TGTGCCAGCGACAACGCGGGGTATAGCAATCAGCCCCAGCATTTT
TRBJ2-1,TRBD2,TRBV5-6,-,CASKPGASGSYNEQFF,TGTGCCAGCAAACCAGGGGCTAGCGGGAGCTACAATGAGCAGTTCTTC
TRBJ2-7,-,TRBV15,few,CATSRDRPRGSYEQYF,TGTGCCACCAGCAGAGATCGTCCCAGGGGCTCCTACGAGCAGTACTTC